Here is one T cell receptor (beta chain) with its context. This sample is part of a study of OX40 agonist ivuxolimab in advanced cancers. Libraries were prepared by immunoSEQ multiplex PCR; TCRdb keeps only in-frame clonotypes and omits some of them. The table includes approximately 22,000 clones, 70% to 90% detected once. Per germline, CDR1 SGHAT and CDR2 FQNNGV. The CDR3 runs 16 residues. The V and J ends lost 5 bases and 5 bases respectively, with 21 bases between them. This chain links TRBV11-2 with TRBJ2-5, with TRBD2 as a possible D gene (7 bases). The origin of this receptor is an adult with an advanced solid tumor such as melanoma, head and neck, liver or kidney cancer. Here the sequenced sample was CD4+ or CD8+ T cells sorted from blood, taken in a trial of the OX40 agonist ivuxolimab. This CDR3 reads CASSERPGGRLETQYF. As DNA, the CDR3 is TGTGCCAGCAGCGAACGACCCGGGGGGCGTTTGGAGACCCAGTACTTC.